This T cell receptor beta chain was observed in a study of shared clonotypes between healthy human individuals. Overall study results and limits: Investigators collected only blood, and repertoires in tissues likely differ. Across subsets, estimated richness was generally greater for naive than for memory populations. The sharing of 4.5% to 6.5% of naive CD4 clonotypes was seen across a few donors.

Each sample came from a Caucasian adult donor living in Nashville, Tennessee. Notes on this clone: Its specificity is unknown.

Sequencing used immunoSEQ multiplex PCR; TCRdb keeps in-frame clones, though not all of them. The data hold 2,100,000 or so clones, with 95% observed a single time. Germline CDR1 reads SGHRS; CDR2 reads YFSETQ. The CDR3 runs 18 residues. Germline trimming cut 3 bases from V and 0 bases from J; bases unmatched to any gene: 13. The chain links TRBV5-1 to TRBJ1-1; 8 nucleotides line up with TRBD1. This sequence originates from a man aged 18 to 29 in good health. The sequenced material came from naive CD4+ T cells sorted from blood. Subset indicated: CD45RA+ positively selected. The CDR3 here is CASSSRTGPTLMNTEAFF. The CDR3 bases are TGCGCCAGCAGCTCTAGGACAGGGCCTACCCTTATGAACACTGAAGCTTTCTTT.